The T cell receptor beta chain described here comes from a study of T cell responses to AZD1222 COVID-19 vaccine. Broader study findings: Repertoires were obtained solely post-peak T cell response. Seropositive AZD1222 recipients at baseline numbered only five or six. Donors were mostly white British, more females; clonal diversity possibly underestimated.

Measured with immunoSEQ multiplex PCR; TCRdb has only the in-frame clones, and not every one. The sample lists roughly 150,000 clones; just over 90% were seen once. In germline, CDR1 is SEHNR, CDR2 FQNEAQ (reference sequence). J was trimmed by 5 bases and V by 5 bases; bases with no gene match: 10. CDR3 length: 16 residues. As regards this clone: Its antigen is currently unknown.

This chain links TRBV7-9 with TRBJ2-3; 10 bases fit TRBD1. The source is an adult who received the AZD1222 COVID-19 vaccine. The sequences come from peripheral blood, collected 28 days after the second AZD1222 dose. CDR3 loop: CASSVTTGGEVDTQYF. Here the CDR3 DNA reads TGTGCCAGCAGCGTAACGACAGGGGGCGAGGTAGATACGCAGTATTTT.